The 11 T cell receptor beta chains reported below all come from one sample, sequenced in a study of T-cell reconstitution after alpha-beta-depleted transplantation in children. During its preparation, the TCRbeta library received unique molecular identifiers. TCRdb analysed the PCR reads with MiXCR anew, one entry per CDR3 protein. The repertoire holds about 350,000 distinct CDR3 sequences, with 13% as singletons. The sample in question was PBMCs, obtained from the stem cell graft. The receptors here all came from a human donor who donated a stem cell graft to a child with Fanconi anemia.

There are many counts of this clonotype. This sequence joins TRBV28 and TRBJ2-3; TRBD2 agrees at 12 bases. After removal of 4 bases from V and 4 bases from J, the junction contained 0 bases not matched to a gene. The germline gives CDR1 MDHEN, CDR2 SYDVKM. The CDR3 is 14 amino acids. The CDR3 DNA reads TGTGCCAGCAGTTCTAGCGGGGGGGCAGATACGCAGTATTTT. Its protein product is CASSSSGGADTQYF.

This clonotype was counted a few times. The rearrangement joins TRBV5-1 to TRBJ2-5; 11 bases are shared with TRBD1. Germline lookup yields CDR1 SGHRS and CDR2 YFSETQ. The ends lost 5 bases at V and 4 bases at J; junction bases unmatched: 4. This CDR3 is 14 amino acids long. CDR3 bases: TGCGCCAGCAGAACTGGGACAGGGGGAGAGACCCAGTACTTC. Translating gives CASRTGTGGETQYF.

The V gene is TRBV30, the J gene TRBJ1-1; 7 bases align to TRBD1. CDR1 is GTSNPN and CDR2 is SVGIG in the germline V gene (reference sequence). The V segment lost 5 bases and the J segment 1 base; nucleotides outside the gene matches: 4. The CDR3 has 13 residues. The CDR3 DNA follows: TGTGCCTGGCAGGGACAGTCGAACACTGAAGCTTTCTTT. Protein sequence: CAWQGQSNTEAFF. Looking up the rest from reference TRBV30 and TRBJ1-1 gives the full variable domain: SQTIHQWPATLVQPVGSPLSLECTVEGTSNPNLYWYRQAAGRGLQLLFYSVGIGQISSEVPQNLSASRPQDRQFILSSKKLLLSDSGFYLCAWQGQSNTEAFFGQGTRLTVV.

The V and J genes are TRBV4-3 and TRBJ2-2; TRBD2 aligns across 7 bases. This CDR3 region has 17 residues. V shed 0 bases, J shed 3 bases, and the junction held 7 bases outside the gene matches. Germline CDR1 LGHNA, CDR2 YSLEER. The chain's CDR3 is CASSQDRGVLHTGELFF. The DNA of the CDR3 is TGCGCCAGCAGCCAAGACCGGGGGGTTTTGCACACCGGGGAGCTGTTTTTT.

The chain combines TRBV20-1 with TRBJ2-5; weak D call: TRBD1 (5 bases). The CDR3 is made up of 16 amino acids. V lost 2 bases and J lost 1, with 17 bases in between. Germline CDR1 and CDR2: DFQATT and SNEGSKA (reference sequence). CDR3 in DNA: TGCAGTGCTAGACTGTCAGGGTTAGGGGCCCAAGAGACCCAGTACTTC. Amino acid sequence: CSARLSGLGAQETQYF.

A few counts support this clonotype. The CDR3 DNA reads TGTGCCAGCAGCTATGGGGGGGCCAGGGGCTATGGCTACACCTTC. This gives the protein CASSYGGARGYGYTF. The chain employs TRBV7-9 and TRBJ1-2; a weak D match, TRBD1 (6 bases). The CDR3 totals 15 residues. The germline gives CDR1 SEHNR, CDR2 FQNEAQ (reference sequence). Trimming removed 4 bases at V and 4 bases at J, with 16 bases between.

The CDR3 region is CASSLGRAPYNEQFF. DNA for the CDR3: TGTGCCAGCAGTTTGGGGAGGGCCCCCTACAATGAGCAGTTCTTC. The chain has TRBV12-3 or TRBV12-4 and TRBJ2-1, with 7 nucleotides matching TRBD2. CDR3 length equals 15 residues. V was pared by 3 bases and J by 2 bases, with 4 bases of the junction left unmatched.

The chain combines TRBV3-1 with TRBJ1-2, with 7 bases aligning to TRBD1. This CDR3 contains 12 residues. Germline CDR1 reads LGHDT; CDR2 reads YNNKEL (reference sequence). V was clipped by 5 bases and J by 11 bases; unmatched bases: 8. In nucleotides, the CDR3 is TGTGCCAGCAGCTCGGCCGGGACAGCTTACACCTTC. Its translation is CASSSAGTAYTF.

This clonotype was observed at least ten times. This sequence joins TRBV7-2 and TRBJ2-7; D is unclear. CDR3 size: 14 residues. V lost 0 bases and J 0 bases, leaving 6 bases between the germline ends. The germline V gene has CDR1 SGHTA and CDR2 FQGNSA. CDR3 sequence reads: CASSLAVNSYEQYF. In DNA form, the CDR3 reads TGTGCCAGCAGCTTAGCAGTGAACTCCTACGAGCAGTACTTC.

This clonotype came up many times. The genes are TRBV20-1 and TRBJ1-1; 8 bases fit TRBD1. Germline values: CDR1 DFQATT, CDR2 SNEGSKA (reference sequence). This CDR3 has 15 amino acids. V lost 1 base to trimming and J lost 2 bases; unmatched junction nucleotides: 6. CDR3 bases: TGCAGTGCTAGAGCTCCACAGGGGGTTAACACTGAAGCTTTCTTT. This gives the protein CSARAPQGVNTEAFF.

This clonotype was recorded many times. As DNA, the CDR3 is TGCAGTGCCGGAAACAGGGCGGGGGAAGGCTACGAGCAGTACTTC. It is translated as CSAGNRAGEGYEQYF. The chain employs TRBV20-1 and TRBJ2-7, with a possible D match to TRBD2 (7 bases). Trimming shortened V by 6 bases and J by 3 bases, and 21 bases separated the two germline ends. Germline CDR1 is DFQATT and CDR2 is SNEGSKA (reference sequence). This CDR3 comprises 15 residues.